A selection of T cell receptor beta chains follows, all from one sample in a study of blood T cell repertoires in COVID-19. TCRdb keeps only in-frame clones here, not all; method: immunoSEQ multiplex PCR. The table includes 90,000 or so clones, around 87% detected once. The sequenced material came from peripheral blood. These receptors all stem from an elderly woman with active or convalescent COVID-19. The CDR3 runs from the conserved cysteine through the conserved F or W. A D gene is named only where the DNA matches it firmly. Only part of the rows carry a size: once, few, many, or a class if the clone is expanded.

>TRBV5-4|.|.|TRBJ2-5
TGTGCCAGCAGCTTGTCTAGCGCATGGGAGACCCAGTACTTC
CASSLSSAWETQYF
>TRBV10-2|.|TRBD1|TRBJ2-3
TGCGCCAGCAGACAGGGGGCACCCGGGTATACGCAGTATTTT
CASRQGAPGYTQYF
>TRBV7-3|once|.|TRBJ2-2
TGTGCCAGCAGCCCGTATGTGGCCACCGGGGAGCTGTTTTTT
CASSPYVATGELFF
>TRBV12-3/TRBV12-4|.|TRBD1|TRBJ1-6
TGTGCCAGCATCCAGGGGGCAGGATCACCCCTCCACTTT
CASIQGAGSPLHF
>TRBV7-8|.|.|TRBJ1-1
TGTGCCAGCAGCTTAGCGGGACAGAACACTGAAGCTTTCTTT
CASSLAGQNTEAFF
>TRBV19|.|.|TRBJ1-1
TGTGCCAGTAGTATAGTGACGGGGGGTGAAGCTTTCTTT
CASSIVTGGEAFF
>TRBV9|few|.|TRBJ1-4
TGTGCCAGCAGCGTAGGGGAGGGATCAACTAATGAAAAACTGTTTTTT
CASSVGEGSTNEKLFF
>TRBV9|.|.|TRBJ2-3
TGTGCCAGCAGAGCGGAGGGCACAGATACGCAGTATTTT
CASRAEGTDTQYF
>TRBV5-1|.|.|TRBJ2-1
TGCGCCAGCAGCTTGGATAAGTTCGCGGATGAGCAGTTCTTC
CASSLDKFADEQFF
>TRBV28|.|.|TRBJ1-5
TGTGCCAGTAACCGGGGGGTCCCATATAGCAATCAGCCCCAGCATTTT
CASNRGVPYSNQPQHF
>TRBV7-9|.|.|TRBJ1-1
TGTGCCAGCCGTTCAGGCCCTGAAGCTTTCTTT
CASRSGPEAFF
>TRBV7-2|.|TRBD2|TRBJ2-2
TGTGCCAGCAGCCCGACTAGCGGGCAAGCGAACACCGGGGAGCTGTTTTTT
CASSPTSGQANTGELFF
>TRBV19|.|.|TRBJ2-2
TGTGCCAGTAGTATAGGGAGGGAATGGACCGGGGAGCTGTTTTTT
CASSIGREWTGELFF
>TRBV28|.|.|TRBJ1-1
TGTGCCAGCAGTCCATTAGGACGGGGGAACACTGAAGCTTTCTTT
CASSPLGRGNTEAFF
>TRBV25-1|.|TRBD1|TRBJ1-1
TGTGCCAGCAGTGTTCACAGGGGAGTTGACACTGAAGCTTTCTTT
CASSVHRGVDTEAFF
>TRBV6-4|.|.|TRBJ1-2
TGTGCCAGCAGTGACACCGGCGGGACGGGTGGCTACACCTTC
CASSDTGGTGGYTF
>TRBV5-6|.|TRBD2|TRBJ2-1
TGTGCCAGCAGCCCGGTTAGGAGCGGGAACTACAATGAGCAGTTCTTC
CASSPVRSGNYNEQFF
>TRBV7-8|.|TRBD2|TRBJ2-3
TGTGCCAGCAGCCCATCCGGAGGGCGGGAGTGGGATACGCAGTATTTT
CASSPSGGREWDTQYF
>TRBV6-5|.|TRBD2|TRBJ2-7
TGTGCCAGCAGAAAAGGGACTAGCGGGCCCTACGAGCAGTACTTC
CASRKGTSGPYEQYF
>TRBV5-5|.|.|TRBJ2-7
TGTGCCAGCAGCAGTGGTGTGGGACAAGCTTACGAGCAGTACTTC
CASSSGVGQAYEQYF
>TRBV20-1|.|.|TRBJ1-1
TGCAGTGCTAGCGGTGAAGCTTTCTTT
CSASGEAFF
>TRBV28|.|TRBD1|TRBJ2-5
TGTGCCAGCAGTTCCGGGACAGGGTCCCCCGGGGAGACCCAGTACTTC
CASSSGTGSPGETQYF
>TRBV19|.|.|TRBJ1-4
TGTGCCAGTAGTATTAACTCAGGGGTGGAAAAACTGTTTTTT
CASSINSGVEKLFF
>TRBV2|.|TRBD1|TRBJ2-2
TGTGCCAGCAGGTCGACAGGGCGAGCGAACACCGGGGAGCTGTTTTTT
CASRSTGRANTGELFF
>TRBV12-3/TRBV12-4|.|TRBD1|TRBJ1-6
TGTGCCAGCGTAGGACAGGAGGGATCACCCCTCCACTTT
CASVGQEGSPLHF
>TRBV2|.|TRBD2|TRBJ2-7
TGTGCCAGCAGCCAATTAGCGGGAGGGACCTACGAGCAGTACTTC
CASSQLAGGTYEQYF
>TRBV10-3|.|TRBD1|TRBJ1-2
TGTGCCATCAGTGAGTCGTCGGACAGGGGTGGCTATGGCTACACCTTC
CAISESSDRGGYGYTF
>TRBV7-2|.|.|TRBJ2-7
TGTGCCAGCAGCCCGGGACTTAATCTGTACGAGCAGTACTTC
CASSPGLNLYEQYF
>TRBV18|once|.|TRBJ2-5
TGTGCCAGCTCACCACCTACAGGGAGTAGAGAGACCCAGTACTTC
CASSPPTGSRETQYF
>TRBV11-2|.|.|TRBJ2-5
TGTGCCAGCAGCTTATCTCCTGGTGGGCAGACCCAGTACTTC
CASSLSPGGQTQYF
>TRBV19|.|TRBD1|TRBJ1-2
TGTGCCAGTAGCCCTACGGGGACAGGGTTGCGGGGCTATGGCTACACCTTC
CASSPTGTGLRGYGYTF
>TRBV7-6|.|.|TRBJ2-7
TGTGCCAGCAGCTCCCCCGGGGGAGAGTCCTACGAGCAGTACTTC
CASSSPGGESYEQYF
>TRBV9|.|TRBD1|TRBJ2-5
TGTGCCAGCAGCCTAGCCCCAGGGGCAGGGGGAGAGACCCAGTACTTC
CASSLAPGAGGETQYF
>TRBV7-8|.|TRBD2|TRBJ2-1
TGTGCCAGCAGCGCGACTAGCGGGGTTTCCTACAATGAGCAGTTCTTC
CASSATSGVSYNEQFF
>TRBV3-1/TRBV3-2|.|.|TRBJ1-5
TGTGCCAGCAGCCAGGGAGTTGGTCAGCCCCAGCATTTT
CASSQGVGQPQHF
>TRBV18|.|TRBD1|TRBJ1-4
TGTGCCAGCTCATCGGGACAGGCAACTAATGTCCTACTTTTT
CASSSGQATNVLLF
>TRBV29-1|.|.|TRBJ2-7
TGCAGCGTTCAAAGCGGGCGATACGAGCAGTACTTC
CSVQSGRYEQYF
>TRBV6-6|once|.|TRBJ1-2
TGTGCCAGCAGCCCGAGGCAGACCTACTATGGCTACACCTTC
CASSPRQTYYGYTF
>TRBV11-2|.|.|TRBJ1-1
TGTGCCAGCAGCTTAGCACATTTAAACACTGAAGCTTTCTTT
CASSLAHLNTEAFF
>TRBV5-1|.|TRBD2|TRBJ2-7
TGCGCCAGCAGCGCCTCGGGACTAGAGGTATCCGAGCAGTACTTC
CASSASGLEVSEQYF
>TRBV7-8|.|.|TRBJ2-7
TGTGCCAGCAGCTTGGGGCTCAGGGAACGGCAGTACTTC
CASSLGLRERQYF
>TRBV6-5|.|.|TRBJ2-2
TGTGCCAGCAGTTATCCGGGAGTGACCCCCGGGGAGCTGTTTTTT
CASSYPGVTPGELFF
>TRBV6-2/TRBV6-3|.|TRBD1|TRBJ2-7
TGTGCCAGCAGTTACTACGGGACAGCCTACGAGCAGTACTTC
CASSYYGTAYEQYF
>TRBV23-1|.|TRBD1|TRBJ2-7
TGCGCCAGCAGTCAATCCCCGACAGGGCGAATAACCTACGAGCAGTACTTC
CASSQSPTGRITYEQYF
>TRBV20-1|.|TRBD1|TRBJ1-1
TGCAGTGCTAGTCACAGGGGCTTGACTGAAGCTTTCTTT
CSASHRGLTEAFF
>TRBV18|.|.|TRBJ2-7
TGTGCCAGCTCACGGACCAGGGACGAGCAGTACTTC
CASSRTRDEQYF
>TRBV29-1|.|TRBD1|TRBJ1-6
TGCAGCGTTTTCGTCAAGGACAGGGGAAAAAGGGATTCACCCCTCCACTTT
CSVFVKDRGKRDSPLHF
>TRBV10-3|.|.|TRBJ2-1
TGTGCCATCAGTGAGTCCAGGGGGGCGGGAGGAGAGGATGAGCAGTTCTTC
CAISESRGAGGEDEQFF